Each of the 18 T cell receptor beta chains below was sequenced from the same sample in a study of T cells in Graves' hyperthyroidism and ophthalmopathy. Amplification yielded TCR beta CDR3 regions, with RNA transcripts as the source. First-round RT-PCR with HTBI primers amplified the TCR CDR3 region. TCRdb passed the multiplex PCR reads through MiXCR, listing each CDR3 protein once. The sample holds under 350,000 distinct CDR3 sequences; 15% to 20% are singletons and the top ten take less than 65%. The sequenced material came from blood. The receptors come from a woman aged 50 to 60 with Graves' hyperthyroidism.

This clonotype was seen repeatedly, ten times or more. The J gene is TRBJ2-3, the V gene TRBV5-6; unclear D gene. This CDR3 has 16 residues. Germline CDR1 SGHDT, CDR2 YYEEEE. V lost 2 bases to trimming and J lost 3 bases, with 16 bases between them. CDR3 sequence reads: CASSFPGLRATDTQYF. The CDR3 DNA sequence: TGTGCCAGCAGCTTTCCCGGGTTAAGGGCTACAGATACGCAGTATTTT.

The chain has TRBV20-1 and TRBJ1-6; 7 bases line up with TRBD1. The V gene's germline CDR1 is DFQATT and CDR2 SNEGSKA (reference sequence). This CDR3 contains 14 residues. V trimming: 3 bases; J trimming: 3 bases; junction bases outside the gene matches: 2. In DNA form, the CDR3 reads TGCAGTGCTAGGGGACAGATCTATAATTCACCCCTCCACTTT. Translation: CSARGQIYNSPLHF.

The rearrangement links TRBV20-1 to TRBJ2-7, with 13 nucleotides matching TRBD2. This CDR3 is built from 15 residues. V dropped 3 bases and J dropped 5; count of bases not matched to a gene: 7. In germline, CDR1 is DFQATT, CDR2 SNEGSKA (reference sequence). CDR3 DNA sequence: TGCAGTGCTAGGACCATGGGACTAGCGGGAAACGAGCAGTACTTC. It yields the protein CSARTMGLAGNEQYF.

This clonotype was seen many times. The chain employs TRBV11-3 and TRBJ2-1; D not resolved. The germline V gene has CDR1 SGHNT and CDR2 YENEEA. Trimming shortened V by 1 base and J by 1 base, and 8 bases separated the two germline ends. The CDR3 spans 15 residues. Here the CDR3 reads CASSLGGESYNEQFF. As DNA, the CDR3 is TGTGCCAGCAGCTTAGGGGGTGAGTCCTACAATGAGCAGTTCTTC.

This clonotype has a count of ten or more. The chain employs TRBV2 and TRBJ2-3, with D possibly matching TRBD2 (6 bases). V lost 5 bases and J lost 2, with 17 bases in between. The germline gives CDR1 SNHLY, CDR2 FYNNEI. CDR3 length: 16 residues. This chain's CDR3 is CASSSPSGETTDTQYF. The CDR3 DNA reads as TGTGCCAGCAGTTCCCCTTCGGGGGAAACCACAGATACGCAGTATTTT.

To note about this clonotype: It may be a read error: a sequence one base away is much more abundant. V gene TRBV6-2 or TRBV6-3 combines with J gene TRBJ2-1; the match to TRBD2 covers 12 bases. Germline values: CDR1 MNHEY, CDR2 SVGEGT. Trimming removed 8 bases from V and 11 bases from J; junction bases left unmatched: 13. This CDR3 is built from 15 residues. CDR3 loop: CASYPSGGAENKQFF. The DNA of the CDR3 is TGTGCCAGCTATCCTAGCGGGGGGGCAGAGAATAAGCAGTTCTTC.

The count of this clonotype is one. The V call is TRBV4-1, the J call TRBJ2-7; the D is unclear. V lost 1 base to trimming and J lost 2 bases, with 6 bases between them. From germline, CDR1 is MGHRA and CDR2 YSYEKL. This CDR3 has 13 residues. Written as DNA, the CDR3 is TGCGCCAGCAGCCAAGTTGTAGCCTACGAGCAGTACTTC. This codes for CASSQVVAYEQYF.

The chain joins TRBV7-3 to TRBJ2-7, with D hard to call. The germline V and J ends were trimmed by 5 bases and 1 base, with 15 bases remaining between them. The CDR3 length is 15 residues. Germline V gene lookup returns CDR1 SGHTA and CDR2 FQGTGA. The DNA for the CDR3 is TGTGCCAGCAGCCCTGGGGTCCTAGGGTCCTACGAGCAGTACTTC. Encoded protein: CASSPGVLGSYEQYF.

In its sample, this clonotype was seen a few times. This chain connects TRBV12-3 or TRBV12-4 to TRBJ1-2; D gene ambiguous. The V end lost 0 bases, the J end lost 4 bases, and 6 bases lay between the germline ends. CDR3 length: 13 residues. The chain's CDR3 is CASSLAAAYGYTF. DNA of the CDR3: TGTGCCAGCAGTTTAGCAGCGGCCTATGGCTACACCTTC.

This clonotype occurred many times. This rearrangement joins TRBV12-3 or TRBV12-4 to TRBJ2-7; D is perhaps TRBD2 (5 bases). The V end was cut by 6 bases, the J end by 3 bases, with 12 bases between. This CDR3 is built from 13 residues. This CDR3 is CASSLGEFYEQYF. CDR3 DNA: TGTGCCAGCAGCTTGGGAGAATTCTACGAGCAGTACTTC.

This clonotype was seen repeatedly, ten times or more. The V call is TRBV6-1, the J call TRBJ1-1; no firm D call. V gave up 2 bases and J gave up 6 bases, with 13 bases separating them. CDR1 and CDR2 (germline): MNHNS, SASEGT. This CDR3 comprises 14 residues. CDR3: CASSETNPNAEAFF. The CDR3 DNA is TGTGCCAGCAGTGAAACAAATCCCAACGCTGAAGCTTTCTTT.

The table lists this clonotype with many counts. The chain employs TRBV18 and TRBJ2-3; D ambiguous. Germline V gives CDR1 KGHSH, CDR2 LQKENI. This CDR3 has 14 residues. Trimming removed 3 bases at V and 5 bases at J, with 12 bases between. The CDR3 sequence: CASSPFLDGDTQYF. CDR3 bases: TGTGCCAGCTCACCGTTCCTAGACGGAGATACGCAGTATTTT.

On this clonotype itself: A much larger clone lies one base from this, so it may be a read error. The rearrangement uses TRBV30 and TRBJ2-7; D is perhaps TRBD2 (6 bases). CDR1 GTSNPN and CDR2 SVGIG come from the germline V gene (reference sequence). Between the trimmed V and J ends, which lost 2 bases and 2 bases, there was a span of 10 bases. The CDR3 runs to 13 residues. This chain's CDR3 is CAWSTSGAYEQYF. DNA for the CDR3: TGTGCCTGGAGTACATCGGGAGCCTACGAGCAGTACTTC.

This clonotype showed up just a few times. The gene calls are TRBV19 and TRBJ2-2, with TRBD2 matching 8 bases. The CDR3 covers 15 residues. The J segment lost 7 bases and the V segment lost 6 bases, leaving 10 bases of the junction unmatched. CDR1 LNHDA and CDR2 SQIVND come from the germline V gene (reference sequence). Written as DNA, the CDR3 is TGTGCCAGTAGAAAAGCGGGAGTAAAAGACGGGGAGCTGTTTTTT. Encoded protein: CASRKAGVKDGELFF.

The genes are TRBV20-1 and TRBJ2-3; 8 nucleotides align to TRBD1. CDR1 is DFQATT, CDR2 SNEGSKA, per germline (reference sequence). Germline trimming cut 4 bases from V and 3 bases from J; bases unmatched to any gene: 6. The CDR3 is 14 residues long. The chain's CDR3 is CSAILDRATDTQYF. The CDR3 DNA reads TGCAGTGCTATACTGGACAGGGCGACAGATACGCAGTATTTT.

This rearrangement joins TRBV19 to TRBJ1-1; 8 nucleotides align to TRBD1. In germline, CDR1 is LNHDA, CDR2 SQIVND (reference sequence). The CDR3 covers 14 residues. Trimming cost V 8 bases and J 0 bases; bases outside gene matches: 5. The CDR3 DNA reads TGTGCCAGTCGAAACAGGGGGTTGAACACTGAAGCTTTCTTT. Amino acids: CASRNRGLNTEAFF.

This clonotype was seen only a few times. The CDR3 loop is CASSPSNQPQHF. For the CDR3, the DNA is TGTGCCAGCAGCCCCAGCAATCAGCCCCAGCATTTT. The J gene is TRBJ1-5, the V gene TRBV7-8; D gene ambiguous. The CDR3 is 12 residues long. The germline V and J ends were trimmed by 5 bases and 1 base, with 3 bases remaining between them. The germline CDR1 and CDR2 sequences are SGHVS and FQNEAQ.

This clonotype was found many times. The chain carries TRBV7-3 and TRBJ2-3, with a tentative D call TRBD2 (6 bases). Trimming left V 4 bases short and J 4 bases short, with 12 bases between. The CDR3 consists of 14 residues. The germline V gene encodes CDR1 SGHTA and CDR2 FQGTGA. The CDR3 spells CASSSSGVADTQYF. CDR3 DNA: TGTGCCAGCAGCTCTTCGGGAGTGGCAGATACGCAGTATTTT.